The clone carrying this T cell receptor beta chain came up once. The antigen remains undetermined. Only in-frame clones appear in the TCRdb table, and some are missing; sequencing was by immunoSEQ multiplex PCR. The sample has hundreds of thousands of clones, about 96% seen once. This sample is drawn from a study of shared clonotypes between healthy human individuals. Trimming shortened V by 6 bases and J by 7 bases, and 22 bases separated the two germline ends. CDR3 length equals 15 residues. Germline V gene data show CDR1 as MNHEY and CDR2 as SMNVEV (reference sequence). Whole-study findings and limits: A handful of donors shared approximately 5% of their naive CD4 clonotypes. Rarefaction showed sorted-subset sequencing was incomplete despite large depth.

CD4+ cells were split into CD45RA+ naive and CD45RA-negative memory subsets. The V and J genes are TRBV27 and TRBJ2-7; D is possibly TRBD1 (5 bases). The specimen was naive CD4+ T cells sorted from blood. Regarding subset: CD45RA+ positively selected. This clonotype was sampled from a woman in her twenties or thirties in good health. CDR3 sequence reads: CASRPLTGNGGEQYF. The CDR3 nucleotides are TGTGCCAGCAGGCCTCTAACAGGAAACGGCGGAGAGCAGTACTTC.